This T cell receptor beta chain was recovered during a study of T cells in Graves' hyperthyroidism and ophthalmopathy. Regions amplified from RNA transcripts were the TCR beta CDR3 regions. In the first-round RT-PCR of the TCR CDR3, the HTBI primer set was used. In TCRdb, the multiplex PCR reads were re-called with MiXCR into one record per CDR3 protein. This sample yields 800,000 or so distinct CDR3 sequences, of which over 35% are seen a single time; 8% to 9% belongs to the top ten. A remark on this clonotype: One end of the junction is discordant with germline, which a read error may explain.

CDR3 length equals 17 residues. The germline V gene encodes CDR1 SEHNR and CDR2 FQNEAQ (reference sequence). The source material was blood. J is TRBJ2-7 and V is TRBV7-9, with TRBD1 as a possible D gene (6 bases). The TCR originated in a man aged 18 to 29 with Graves' hyperthyroidism. CDR3 sequence (DNA): TGCGCCAGCAGCCAGGAGATAGTGACAGGATTTTCCTACGAGCAGTACTTC. This codes for CASSQEIVTGFSYEQYF.